This is a list of T cell receptor beta chains from one sample in a study of cytomegalovirus exposure and HLA in healthy donors. Assay used: immunoSEQ multiplex PCR; TCRdb lists only in-frame clones, some missing. The sample has roughly 150,000 clones, about 75% seen once. Sequencing was carried out using PBMCs. All receptors derive from a male donor in good health and CMV-seronegative. The CDR3 runs from the conserved cysteine through the conserved F or W. The order of the fields is V gene, D gene, J gene, clone size, CDR3 protein, CDR3 DNA. D genes are given only for firm matches. The listing skips clone size in some rows; elsewhere it reads once, few, many or a size class.

TRBV6-5	-	TRBJ2-3	-	CASSYFPTTDTQYF	TGTGCCAGCAGTTACTTCCCTACCACAGATACGCAGTATTTT
TRBV30	-	TRBJ1-5	once	CAWSGRADQPQHF	TGTGCCTGGAGTGGCAGAGCGGATCAGCCCCAGCATTTT
TRBV6-4	TRBD1	TRBJ1-5	-	CASRPPGQEINQPQHF	TGTGCCAGCAGGCCACCGGGACAGGAGATCAATCAGCCCCAGCATTTT
TRBV7-2	TRBD1	TRBJ1-5	few	CASSLPRQGGNQPQHF	TGTGCCAGCAGCTTGCCGAGACAGGGGGGTAATCAGCCCCAGCATTTT
TRBV7-8	-	TRBJ1-2	once	CASSQKATDHYGYTF	TGTGCCAGCAGCCAGAAAGCGACAGACCACTATGGCTACACCTTC
TRBV7-7	TRBD2	TRBJ2-1	few	CASSPGLAGALSYNEQFF	TGTGCCAGCAGCCCTGGACTAGCGGGGGCCCTCTCCTACAATGAGCAGTTCTTC
TRBV7-2	-	TRBJ2-7	-	CASSLGRGFYEQYF	TGTGCCAGCAGCTTAGGCAGGGGCTTTTACGAGCAGTACTTC
TRBV7-6	-	TRBJ1-1	-	CASSLSPVAEAFF	TGTGCCAGCAGCTTATCGCCGGTCGCTGAAGCTTTCTTT
TRBV5-6	-	TRBJ2-5	-	CASSSYRGGETQYF	TGTGCCAGCAGCTCCTACAGGGGGGGGGAGACCCAGTACTTC
TRBV7-3	-	TRBJ1-2	-	CASSFLQGYGYTF	TGTGCCAGCAGCTTCCTCCAGGGTTATGGCTACACCTTC
TRBV6-5	-	TRBJ1-1	few	CASSPGEFYTEAFF	TGTGCCAGCTCTCCGGGGGAATTCTACACTGAAGCTTTCTTT
TRBV5-6	TRBD1	TRBJ1-1	-	CASRPGQAGWYTEAFF	TGTGCCAGCAGACCCGGACAGGCTGGGTGGTACACTGAAGCTTTCTTT
TRBV5-1	TRBD1	TRBJ1-1	-	CASSLRTGETEAFF	TGCGCCAGCAGCTTAAGGACAGGGGAGACTGAAGCTTTCTTT
TRBV30	-	TRBJ1-5	-	CAWSALGQIHQPQHF	TGTGCCTGGAGTGCTCTGGGACAAATCCATCAGCCCCAGCATTTT
TRBV5-1	TRBD2	TRBJ2-2	-	CASSTGLAGGSGELFF	TGCGCCAGCAGCACCGGACTAGCGGGAGGTTCCGGGGAGCTGTTTTTT
TRBV5-5	TRBD2	TRBJ2-3	few	CASTIRLGREIRADTQYF	TGTGCCAGCACGATCAGGTTGGGGCGGGAGATTAGGGCAGATACGCAGTATTTT
TRBV7-2	TRBD2	TRBJ2-7	-	CASSDSGRAGVQYF	TGTGCCAGCAGCGATAGCGGGAGGGCCGGGGTGCAGTACTTC
TRBV2	-	TRBJ2-5	-	CASSDTYAQYF	TGTGCCAGCAGTGACACCTACGCCCAGTACTTC
TRBV9	-	TRBJ2-3	few	CASSVGDWGTQYF	TGTGCCAGCAGCGTAGGGGACTGGGGTACGCAGTATTTT
TRBV25-1	-	TRBJ1-1	-	CASSEGKGRVSEAFF	TGTGCCAGCAGTGAGGGAAAGGGGCGAGTTTCGGAAGCTTTCTTT
TRBV25-1	TRBD2	TRBJ2-1	-	CASSEALAGVYEQFF	TGTGCCAGCAGTGAAGCACTAGCGGGAGTATATGAGCAGTTCTTC
TRBV7-6	TRBD1	TRBJ1-4	-	CASSPGQGLREKLFF	TGTGCCAGCAGCCCAGGACAGGGCCTGCGTGAAAAACTGTTTTTT
TRBV10-3	-	TRBJ1-1	-	CAIHNRANTEAFF	TGTGCCATTCACAACAGGGCGAACACTGAAGCTTTCTTT
TRBV30	-	TRBJ2-5	-	CAWSVPRSTRGETQYF	TGTGCCTGGAGTGTACCCAGGTCAACTCGCGGGGAGACCCAGTACTTC
TRBV13	-	TRBJ1-1	-	CASSSTGLNTEAFF	TGTGCCAGCAGCTCTACAGGCTTGAACACTGAAGCTTTCTTT
TRBV7-9	TRBD1	TRBJ1-1	once	CASSPQGAIGTEAFF	TGTGCCAGCAGCCCACAGGGGGCGATTGGCACTGAAGCTTTCTTT
TRBV5-4	TRBD1	TRBJ1-2	-	CASSFGTGGKGYTF	TGTGCCAGCAGCTTCGGGACAGGGGGCAAGGGCTACACCTTC
TRBV13	TRBD2	TRBJ2-1	-	CASSPLAGNEQFF	TGTGCCAGCAGCCCACTAGCGGGCAATGAGCAGTTCTTC
TRBV30	TRBD1	TRBJ2-7	once	CAGDRGPYEQYF	TGTGCCGGGGACAGGGGGCCCTACGAGCAGTACTTC
TRBV6-5	TRBD1	TRBJ1-1	-	CASSYWDRGTEAFF	TGTGCCAGCAGTTACTGGGACAGGGGCACTGAAGCTTTCTTT
TRBV19	-	TRBJ2-1	few	CASSWRLDNEQFF	TGTGCCAGTAGTTGGCGGCTGGACAATGAGCAGTTCTTC
TRBV9	TRBD1	TRBJ2-2	-	CASSEQGTNTGELFF	TGTGCCAGCAGCGAACAGGGGACGAACACCGGGGAGCTGTTTTTT
TRBV5-6	TRBD2	TRBJ2-7	once	CASRGRTGRGGEQYF	TGTGCCAGCAGGGGGCGTACAGGTCGGGGGGGGGAGCAGTACTTC
TRBV11-3	-	TRBJ2-3	once	CASSLGGRAGGDTQYF	TGTGCCAGCAGCTTAGGGGGTCGGGCCGGCGGGGATACGCAGTATTTT
TRBV19	TRBD2	TRBJ2-1	-	CASIGLAGGVNEQFF	TGTGCCAGTATCGGGCTAGCGGGAGGTGTAAATGAGCAGTTCTTC
TRBV30	-	TRBJ2-2	-	CAWSVRRTRNTGELFF	TGTGCCTGGAGTGTACGACGGACTCGGAACACCGGGGAGCTGTTTTTT
TRBV10-2	TRBD1	TRBJ1-5	few	CASSETGVVGNQPQHF	TGCGCCAGCAGTGAAACAGGGGTTGTAGGCAATCAGCCCCAGCATTTT
TRBV9	-	TRBJ2-3	-	CASSVAGAVTDTQYF	TGTGCCAGCAGCGTAGCAGGGGCGGTCACAGATACGCAGTATTTT
TRBV4-2	-	TRBJ2-2	-	CASRMGPAGTGELFF	TGTGCCTCTCGAATGGGGCCCGCTGGCACCGGGGAGCTGTTTTTT
TRBV7-9	-	TRBJ1-5	-	CASSPRGNQPQHF	TGTGCCAGCAGCCCGAGGGGCAATCAGCCCCAGCATTTT
TRBV7-9	-	TRBJ2-7	-	CASSLAQGGRYEQYF	TGTGCCAGCAGCTTAGCCCAGGGGGGCCGCTACGAGCAGTACTTC
TRBV7-9	-	TRBJ1-5	-	CASSLGLAQGDQPQHF	TGTGCCAGCAGCTTAGGGTTGGCACAGGGCGATCAGCCCCAGCATTTT
TRBV19	TRBD1	TRBJ2-1	-	CASSMVRDRASRNEQFF	TGTGCCAGTAGTATGGTTCGGGACAGGGCTTCTCGCAATGAGCAGTTCTTC
TRBV5-5	-	TRBJ1-2	-	CASSLDLQGNYGYTF	TGTGCCAGCAGCCTCGACCTACAGGGTAACTATGGCTACACCTTC
TRBV19	TRBD1	TRBJ1-5	-	CASSIYVTGGSQPQHF	TGTGCCAGTAGTATATACGTCACAGGGGGCAGTCAGCCCCAGCATTTT
TRBV29-1	-	TRBJ1-2	-	CSVSTGTNYGYTF	TGCAGCGTTTCTACCGGGACAAACTATGGCTACACCTTC
TRBV12-5	TRBD2	TRBJ2-2	-	CASGPGWVAGAEGTGELFF	TGTGCTAGTGGACCCGGTTGGGTAGCGGGGGCTGAGGGCACCGGGGAGCTGTTTTTT
TRBV2	-	TRBJ2-2	-	CASSDSAAGELFF	TGTGCCAGCAGTGACAGCGCGGCCGGGGAGCTGTTTTTT
TRBV21-1	-	TRBJ2-7	-	CASSIARRSFTYEQYF	TGTGCCAGCAGCATCGCAAGGAGGTCCTTCACCTACGAGCAGTACTTC
TRBV4-3	-	TRBJ2-7	-	CASSQEYTTVTYEQYF	TGCGCCAGCAGCCAAGAATATACGACAGTCACCTACGAGCAGTACTTC
TRBV5-6	-	TRBJ1-2	few	CASSREGPVQANYGYTF	TGTGCCAGCAGCCGGGAGGGGCCAGTCCAAGCTAACTATGGCTACACCTTC
TRBV7-9	TRBD2	TRBJ2-3	few	CASSYPTSGAATDTQYF	TGTGCCAGCAGCTACCCGACTAGCGGAGCCGCGACAGATACGCAGTATTTT